The 28 T cell receptor beta chains reported below all come from one sample, sequenced in a study of blood T cell repertoires in COVID-19. Only in-frame clones appear in the TCRdb table, and some are missing; sequencing was by immunoSEQ multiplex PCR. The sample consists of about 59,000 clones, less than 85% of them appearing once. Sequenced: peripheral blood. Receptor source: a human donor in a cohort sampled during active COVID-19.

This clone was detected once. The chain recombines TRBV7-9 with TRBJ1-2; no definite D call. The CDR3 runs 13 residues. Trimming left V 0 bases short and J 4 bases short, with 6 bases between. Germline V lookup: CDR1 SEHNR, CDR2 FQNEAQ (reference sequence). CDR3 region: CASSLAGFYGYTF. CDR3 DNA: TGTGCCAGCAGCTTAGCTGGCTTCTATGGCTACACCTTC.

V gene TRBV28 combines with J gene TRBJ1-2, with 12 bases lining up with TRBD1. CDR1 and CDR2 (germline): MDHEN, SYDVKM. The CDR3 length is 15 residues. The junction had 7 bases not matched to a gene; V was cut back by 6 bases and J by 5 bases. The CDR3 DNA reads as TGTGCCAGCAGGACGGGACAGGGGGCTGGGTATGGCTACACCTTC. This sequence encodes CASRTGQGAGYGYTF.

J is TRBJ1-5 and V is TRBV27; 10 bases align to TRBD1. This CDR3 has 16 amino acids. Germline loops: CDR1 MNHEY, CDR2 SMNVEV (reference sequence). V was pared by 5 bases and J by 6 bases, with 10 bases of the junction left unmatched. The CDR3 reads CASSRQGALKGQPQHF. The CDR3 DNA is TGTGCCAGCAGTAGACAGGGGGCGCTAAAGGGTCAGCCCCAGCATTTT.

The CDR3 DNA reads TGTGCCAGTTCACAGGAGTATAGCAATCAGCCCCAGCATTTT. The encoded protein is CASSQEYSNQPQHF. V usage is TRBV6-5 and J usage is TRBJ1-5; a possible D gene is TRBD1 (5 bases). This CDR3 has 14 residues. Trimming took off 9 bases at V and 0 bases at J, with 12 bases between the two ends. Germline V gene data show CDR1 as MNHEY and CDR2 as SVGAGI.

This chain connects TRBV6-1 to TRBJ2-7; 7 bases align to TRBD1. Unmatched junction bases numbered 5, after V lost 3 bases and J lost 0 bases. CDR3 length equals 15 residues. The germline CDR1 and CDR2 sequences are MNHNS and SASEGT. CDR3 in amino acids: CASSEQTGNSYEQYF. CDR3 coding DNA: TGTGCCAGCAGTGAGCAGACAGGGAACTCCTACGAGCAGTACTTC.

This clone was picked up a small number of times. The chain has TRBV19 and TRBJ1-5, with TRBD1 as a possible D gene (5 bases). The CDR3 loop spans 14 amino acids. Per germline, CDR1 LNHDA and CDR2 SQIVND (reference sequence). V was pared by 3 bases and J by 5 bases, with 11 bases between. The CDR3 sequence: CASSILSRDQPQHF. CDR3 bases: TGTGCCAGTAGTATCCTAAGCAGGGATCAGCCCCAGCATTTT. Variable domain in full (rest from reference TRBV19 and TRBJ1-5): DGGITQSPKYLFRKEGQNVTLSCEQNLNHDAMYWYRQDPGQGLRLIYYSQIVNDFQKGDIAEGYSVSREKKESFPLTVTSAQKNPTAFYLCASSILSRDQPQHFGDGTRLSIL.

This chain uses TRBV6-4 with TRBJ2-3, with 8 bases identical to TRBD2. Per the germline V gene, CDR1 is MRHNA and CDR2 is SNTAGT. Germline trimming cut 4 bases from V and 2 bases from J; bases unmatched to any gene: 2. The CDR3 runs to 14 residues. CDR3 sequence: CASSAGGTTDTQYF. CDR3 in DNA: TGTGCCAGCAGTGCGGGAGGGACCACAGATACGCAGTATTTT.

This chain connects TRBV29-1 to TRBJ2-5; TRBD2 matches 9 bases. Germline assignment: CDR1 SQVTM and CDR2 ANQGSEA. The CDR3 has 13 residues. V shed 4 bases, J shed 5 bases, and the junction held 5 bases outside the gene matches. The CDR3 spells CSVARGGVETQYF. In nucleotides, the CDR3 is TGCAGCGTTGCTCGCGGGGGGGTGGAGACCCAGTACTTC.

This chain connects TRBV28 to TRBJ1-6, with 9 bases aligning to TRBD1. CDR1 is MDHEN, CDR2 SYDVKM, per germline. The length of the CDR3 is 14 residues. Trimming removed 4 bases from V and 7 bases from J; junction bases left unmatched: 2. The CDR3 nucleotides read TGTGCCAGCAGTTCAGGACAGGGGAATTCACCCCTCCACTTT. Protein: CASSSGQGNSPLHF.

The chain joins TRBV11-2 to TRBJ2-3, with 9 bases fitting TRBD2. This CDR3 spans 18 amino acids. V dropped 5 bases and J dropped 0; count of bases not matched to a gene: 12. Looked up from germline, CDR1 is SGHAT and CDR2 is FQNNGV. CDR3 DNA sequence: TGTGCCAGCAGCAAAATAGCGGGAGACCGGACTAGCACAGATACGCAGTATTTT. It translates to CASSKIAGDRTSTDTQYF.

CDR3 residues: CASRNDGDSYNEQFF. The CDR3 nucleotides are TGTGCCAGCAGAAATGACGGAGACTCCTACAATGAGCAGTTCTTC. J is TRBJ2-1 and V is TRBV2; D is unresolved. V shed 6 bases and J shed 0 bases, with 12 bases lying between them. CDR1 and CDR2 from the germline V gene are SNHLY and FYNNEI. The CDR3 is made up of 15 amino acids.

CDR3 sequence (DNA): TGCAGCGTTGCGAGGGGGCGCGGCACTGAAGCTTTCTTT. Amino acid sequence: CSVARGRGTEAFF. V is TRBV29-1 and J is TRBJ1-1; TRBD1 matches at 7 bases. The V segment lost 4 bases and the J segment 4 bases; nucleotides outside the gene matches: 6. The CDR3 totals 13 residues. Germline CDR1 reads SQVTM; CDR2 reads ANQGSEA.

This clone occurred a few times. The chain joins TRBV4-1 to TRBJ2-7; 13 bases are a match to TRBD2. V was pared by 4 bases and J by 4 bases, with 10 bases of the junction left unmatched. The CDR3 covers 17 residues. Germline values: CDR1 MGHRA, CDR2 YSYEKL. The CDR3 region is CASSLGLAGDIPYEQYF. CDR3 DNA sequence: TGCGCCAGCAGCCTAGGACTAGCGGGAGACATCCCTTACGAGCAGTACTTC.

The chain carries TRBV14 and TRBJ1-2, with 9 positions matching TRBD1. The CDR3 is 15 residues long. CDR1 and CDR2 from the germline V gene are SGHDN and FVKESK. J lost 8 bases, V lost 4 bases, and 11 bases had no gene match. CDR3 sequence: CASSPKPDRGEGYTF. CDR3 DNA: TGTGCCAGCAGCCCTAAACCGGACAGGGGTGAGGGCTACACCTTC.

V usage is TRBV27 and J usage is TRBJ2-3; TRBD1 matches 8 bases. The V gene end was trimmed by 6 bases and the J gene end by 2 bases; junction bases not matched to a gene: 10. Per the germline V gene, CDR1 is MNHEY and CDR2 is SMNVEV (reference sequence). The CDR3 has 16 amino acids. The CDR3 sequence: CASRLGRQGTTDTQYF. The DNA of the CDR3 is TGTGCCAGCAGGCTGGGAAGACAGGGGACCACAGATACGCAGTATTTT.

The gene calls are TRBV18 and TRBJ2-7; D may be TRBD1 (6 bases). Germline values: CDR1 KGHSH, CDR2 LQKENI. V shed 3 bases and J shed 6 bases, with 15 bases lying between them. There are 14 residues in the CDR3. The CDR3 DNA follows: TGTGCCAGCTCACCCCTCCAGGGGAGCAGCGAGCAGTACTTC. Its protein is CASSPLQGSSEQYF.

This clone occurred once. The rearrangement uses TRBV24-1 and TRBJ2-3; TRBD2 aligns across 10 bases. Germline CDR1 reads KGHDR; CDR2 reads SFDVKD. The trim removed 4 bases at V and 1 base at J, leaving 10 bases unmatched. The CDR3 spans 18 residues. Written as DNA, the CDR3 is TGTGCCACCAGTGACCCCCCTCTAGCGGGAGTGGGCACAGATACGCAGTATTTT. It codes for CATSDPPLAGVGTDTQYF.

The table lists this clone with a count of one. The CDR3 DNA reads as TGTGCCAGCAGCTTATCCCTGACTGGGAGGGGTACGCAGTATTTT. Translated, it gives CASSLSLTGRGTQYF. The chain couples TRBV7-2 to TRBJ2-3, with 7 bases aligning to TRBD2. The CDR3 is 15 amino acids. Germline V gives CDR1 SGHTA, CDR2 FQGNSA. The J segment lost 8 bases and the V segment lost 2 bases, leaving 10 bases of the junction unmatched.

This chain joins TRBV3-1 (or the pseudogene TRBV3-2) and TRBJ1-4; 9 bases fit TRBD1. V shed 2 bases and J 7 bases; nucleotides not matched to a gene: 8. This CDR3 spans 16 amino acids. Germline V gene lookup returns CDR1 LGHDT and CDR2 YNNKEL (reference sequence). The CDR3 here is CASSQFEGQGSEKLFF. CDR3 sequence (DNA): TGTGCCAGCAGCCAATTCGAGGGACAGGGAAGTGAAAAACTGTTTTTT.

V usage is TRBV2 and J usage is TRBJ1-2; D is undetermined. With 5 bases removed from V and 5 bases from J, the gap between germline ends came to 9 bases. CDR1 and CDR2 from the germline V gene are SNHLY and FYNNEI. The CDR3 spans 12 residues. The CDR3 loop reads CASSTQAYGYTF. The DNA of the CDR3 is TGTGCCAGCAGTACCCAGGCGTATGGCTACACCTTC.

This sequence joins TRBV7-2 and TRBJ2-3; D call uncertain. The germline gives CDR1 SGHTA, CDR2 FQGNSA. Trimming took off 1 base at V and 2 bases at J, with 16 bases between the two ends. The CDR3 runs 17 residues. CDR3 nucleotides: TGTGCCAGCAGCTTAGGGCGCTCGGCGGTCCCCACAGATACGCAGTATTTT. Its translation is CASSLGRSAVPTDTQYF.

The rearrangement uses TRBV2 and TRBJ2-5; possibly TRBD2 for D (5 bases). Trimming removed 5 bases at V and 6 bases at J, with 13 bases between. Germline lookup yields CDR1 SNHLY and CDR2 FYNNEI. The CDR3 consists of 13 residues. This CDR3 is CASSSSGTQTQYF. The CDR3 region has the DNA TGTGCCAGCAGTTCGTCGGGAACCCAGACCCAGTACTTC.

The chain combines TRBV11-3 with TRBJ1-1, with D possibly TRBD1 on 5 matching bases. This CDR3 contains 12 residues. V gave up 5 bases and J gave up 11 bases, with 15 bases separating them. Germline V gene lookup returns CDR1 SGHNT and CDR2 YENEEA. The CDR3 sequence: CASSPLGGVAFF. In nucleotides, the CDR3 is TGTGCCAGCAGCCCCCTCGGAGGGGTGGCTTTCTTT.

The rearrangement links TRBV4-1 to TRBJ2-1; a weak D match, TRBD2 (5 bases). The germline CDR1 and CDR2 sequences are MGHRA and YSYEKL. V lost 1 base and J 6 bases, leaving 13 bases between the germline ends. The CDR3 covers 15 residues. This chain's CDR3 is CASSQVVGSGNEQFF. The DNA of the CDR3 is TGCGCCAGCAGCCAAGTGGTGGGAAGCGGCAATGAGCAGTTCTTC.

This chain links TRBV24-1 with TRBJ2-7; 7 bases are a match to TRBD1. This CDR3 is built from 15 residues. V gave up 5 bases and J gave up 8 bases; unmatched junction bases: 14. The germline V gene encodes CDR1 KGHDR and CDR2 SFDVKD. CDR3 amino acids: CATSGPRDSYAQQYF. The CDR3 DNA sequence: TGTGCCACCAGTGGCCCCCGGGACAGCTACGCCCAGCAGTACTTC.

This rearrangement joins TRBV29-1 to TRBJ2-1, with D possibly TRBD2 on 5 matching bases. The V gene's germline CDR1 is SQVTM and CDR2 ANQGSEA. The V and J ends lost 6 bases and 5 bases respectively, with 14 bases between them. The CDR3 length is 13 residues. CDR3 sequence: CSVRPTRDNEQFF. As DNA, the CDR3 is TGCAGCGTCCGACCTACTAGAGACAATGAGCAGTTCTTC.

The chain recombines TRBV6-1 with TRBJ2-3; D is possibly TRBD1 (5 bases). V dropped 0 bases and J dropped 7 bases, with 8 bases sitting between them. The length of the CDR3 is 13 residues. Per the germline V gene, CDR1 is MNHNS and CDR2 is SASEGT. The CDR3 DNA reads as TGTGCCAGCAGTGAAGCGGACACCAATACGCAGTATTTT. Translating gives CASSEADTNTQYF.

The chain has TRBV18 and TRBJ1-2; D is unresolved. Trimming cost V 2 bases and J 5 bases, with 15 bases left between them. Per the germline V gene, CDR1 is KGHSH and CDR2 is LQKENI. This CDR3 spans 15 amino acids. CDR3 region: CASSPGLLFGYGYTF. CDR3 DNA: TGTGCCAGCTCACCAGGACTTCTTTTCGGGTATGGCTACACCTTC. The whole variable domain, remainder taken from reference TRBV18 and TRBJ1-2, is NAGVMQNPRHLVRRRGQEARLRCSPMKGHSHVYWYRQLPEEGLKFMVYLQKENIIDESGMPKERFSAEFPKEGPSILRIQQVVRGDSAAYFCASSPGLLFGYGYTFGSGTRLTVV.